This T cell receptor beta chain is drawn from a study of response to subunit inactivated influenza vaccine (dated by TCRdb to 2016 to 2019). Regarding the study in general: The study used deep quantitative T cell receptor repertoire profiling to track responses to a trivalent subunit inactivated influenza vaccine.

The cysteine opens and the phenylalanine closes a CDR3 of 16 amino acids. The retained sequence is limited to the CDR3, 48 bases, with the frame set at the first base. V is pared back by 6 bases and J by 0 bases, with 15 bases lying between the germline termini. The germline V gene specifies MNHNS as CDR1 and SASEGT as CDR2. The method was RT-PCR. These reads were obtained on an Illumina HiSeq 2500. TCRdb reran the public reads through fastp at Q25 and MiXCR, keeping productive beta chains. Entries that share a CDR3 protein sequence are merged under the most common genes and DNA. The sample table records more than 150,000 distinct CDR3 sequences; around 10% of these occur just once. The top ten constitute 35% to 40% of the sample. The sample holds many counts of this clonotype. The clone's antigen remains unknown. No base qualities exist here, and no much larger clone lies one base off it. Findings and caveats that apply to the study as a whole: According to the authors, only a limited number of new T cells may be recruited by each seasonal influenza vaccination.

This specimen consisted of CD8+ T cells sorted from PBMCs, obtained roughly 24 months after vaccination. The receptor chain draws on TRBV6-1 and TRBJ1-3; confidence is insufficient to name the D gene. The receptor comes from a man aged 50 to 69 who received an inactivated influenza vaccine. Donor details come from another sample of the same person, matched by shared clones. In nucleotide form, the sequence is TGTGCCAGCAGAGAACAGTCATTTGGCTCTGGAAACACCATATATTTT. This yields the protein CASREQSFGSGNTIYF.